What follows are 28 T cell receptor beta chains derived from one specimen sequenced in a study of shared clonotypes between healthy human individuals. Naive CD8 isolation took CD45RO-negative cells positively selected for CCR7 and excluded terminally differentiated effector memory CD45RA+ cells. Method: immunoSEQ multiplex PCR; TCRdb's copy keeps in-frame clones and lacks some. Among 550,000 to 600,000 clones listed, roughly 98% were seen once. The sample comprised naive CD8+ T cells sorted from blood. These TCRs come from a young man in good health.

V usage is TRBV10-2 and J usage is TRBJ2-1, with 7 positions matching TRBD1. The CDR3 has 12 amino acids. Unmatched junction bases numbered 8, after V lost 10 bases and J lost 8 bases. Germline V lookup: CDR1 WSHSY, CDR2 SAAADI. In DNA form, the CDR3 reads TGCGCCATCTCCGGGACAGCAGATGAGCAGTTCTTC. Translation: CAISGTADEQFF.

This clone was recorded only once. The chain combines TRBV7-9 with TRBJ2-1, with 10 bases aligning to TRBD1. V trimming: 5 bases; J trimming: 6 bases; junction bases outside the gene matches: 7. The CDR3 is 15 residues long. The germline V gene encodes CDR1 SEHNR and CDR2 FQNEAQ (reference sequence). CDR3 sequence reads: CASSPGQGFFNEQFF. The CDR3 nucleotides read TGTGCCAGCAGCCCGGGACAGGGGTTCTTCAATGAGCAGTTCTTC. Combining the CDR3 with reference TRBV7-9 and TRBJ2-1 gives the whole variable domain DTGVSQNPRHKITKRGQNVTFRCDPISEHNRLYWYRQTLGQGPEFLTYFQNEAQLEKSRLLSDRFSAERPKGSFSTLEIQRTEQGDSAMYLCASSPGQGFFNEQFFGPGTRLTVL.

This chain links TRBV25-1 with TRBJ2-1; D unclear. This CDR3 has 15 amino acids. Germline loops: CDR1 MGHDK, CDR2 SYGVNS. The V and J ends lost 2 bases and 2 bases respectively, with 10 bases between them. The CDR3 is CASSELQAAYNEQFF. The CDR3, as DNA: TGTGCCAGCAGTGAACTCCAGGCGGCCTACAATGAGCAGTTCTTC.

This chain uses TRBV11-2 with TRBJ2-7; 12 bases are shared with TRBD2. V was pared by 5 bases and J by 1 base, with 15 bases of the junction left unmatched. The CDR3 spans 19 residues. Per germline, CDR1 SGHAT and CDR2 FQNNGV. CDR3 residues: CASSTHRGGTSGRSYEQYF. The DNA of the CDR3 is TGTGCCAGCAGCACACACAGGGGGGGTACTAGCGGGAGGTCCTACGAGCAGTACTTC.

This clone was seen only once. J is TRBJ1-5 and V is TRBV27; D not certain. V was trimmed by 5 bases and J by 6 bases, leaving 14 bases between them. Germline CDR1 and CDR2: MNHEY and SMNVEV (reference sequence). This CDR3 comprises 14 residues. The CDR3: CASSPGSAGQPQHF. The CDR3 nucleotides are TGTGCCAGCAGTCCCGGATCGGCTGGTCAGCCCCAGCATTTT.

In DNA form, the CDR3 reads TGTGCCAGCAGCCAAGCGGCCTCCTACGAGCAGTACTTC. It encodes CASSQAASYEQYF. The chain combines TRBV4-2 with TRBJ2-7; D is undetermined. The CDR3 runs 13 residues. Trimming left V 1 base short and J 0 bases short, with 4 bases between. CDR1 is LGHNA, CDR2 YNFKEQ, per germline.

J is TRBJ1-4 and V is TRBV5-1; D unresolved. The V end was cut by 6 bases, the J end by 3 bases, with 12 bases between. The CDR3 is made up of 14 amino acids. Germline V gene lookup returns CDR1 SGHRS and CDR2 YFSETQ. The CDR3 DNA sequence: TGCGCCAGCATAGGAAGGCGGTCTAATGAAAAACTGTTTTTT. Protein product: CASIGRRSNEKLFF.

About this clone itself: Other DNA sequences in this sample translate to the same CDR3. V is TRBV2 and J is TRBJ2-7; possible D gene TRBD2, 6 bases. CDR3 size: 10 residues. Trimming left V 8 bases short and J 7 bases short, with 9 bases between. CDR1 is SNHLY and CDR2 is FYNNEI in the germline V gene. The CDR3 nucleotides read TGTGCCAGCCGAGGAGGGGAGCAGTACTTC. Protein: CASRGGEQYF.

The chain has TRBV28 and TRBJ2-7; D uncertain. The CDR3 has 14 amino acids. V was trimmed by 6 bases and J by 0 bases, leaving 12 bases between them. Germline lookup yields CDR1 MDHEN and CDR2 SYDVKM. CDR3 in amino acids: CASRNSRSSYEQYF. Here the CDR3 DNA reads TGTGCCAGCAGAAATTCCAGAAGCTCCTACGAGCAGTACTTC.

CDR3 sequence: CASEEGNNQPQHF. DNA for the CDR3: TGTGCCAGTGAGGAGGGAAACAATCAGCCCCAGCATTTT. The chain links TRBV2 to TRBJ1-5, with no clear D. The CDR3 has 13 residues. Germline V gene sequence: CDR1 SNHLY, CDR2 FYNNEI. V lost 9 bases, J lost 3 bases, and 12 bases lay in between.

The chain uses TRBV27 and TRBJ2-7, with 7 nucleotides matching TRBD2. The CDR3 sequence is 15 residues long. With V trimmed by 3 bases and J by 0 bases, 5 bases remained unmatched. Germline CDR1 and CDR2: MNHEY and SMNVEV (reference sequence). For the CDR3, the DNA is TGTGCCAGCAGTTTCGTGGCGGGAGCCTCCTACGAGCAGTACTTC. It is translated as CASSFVAGASYEQYF.

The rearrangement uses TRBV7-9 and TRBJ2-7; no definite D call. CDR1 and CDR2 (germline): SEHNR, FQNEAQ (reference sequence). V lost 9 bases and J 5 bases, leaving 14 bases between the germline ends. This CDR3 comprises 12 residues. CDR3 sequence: CASTGLFHEQYF. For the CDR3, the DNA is TGTGCCAGTACCGGCCTCTTTCACGAGCAGTACTTC.

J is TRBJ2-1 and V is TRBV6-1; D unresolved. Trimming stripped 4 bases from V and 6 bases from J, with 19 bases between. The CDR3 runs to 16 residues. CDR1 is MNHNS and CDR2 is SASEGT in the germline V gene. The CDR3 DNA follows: TGTGCCAGCAGTGGTACATCAACTGACCTCTCCAATGAGCAGTTCTTC. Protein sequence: CASSGTSTDLSNEQFF.

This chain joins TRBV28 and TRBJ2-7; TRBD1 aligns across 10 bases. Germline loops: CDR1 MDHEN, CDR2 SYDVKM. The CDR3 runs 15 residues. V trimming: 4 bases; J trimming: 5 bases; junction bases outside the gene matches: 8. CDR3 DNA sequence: TGTGCCAGCAGTTCTACCGGGACAGGGGCCGACGAGCAGTACTTC. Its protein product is CASSSTGTGADEQYF. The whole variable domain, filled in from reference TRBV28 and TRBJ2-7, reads DVKVTQSSRYLVKRTGEKVFLECVQDMDHENMFWYRQDPGLGLRLIYFSYDVKMKEKGDIPEGYSVSREKKERFSLILESASTNQTSMYLCASSSTGTGADEQYFGPGTRLTVT.

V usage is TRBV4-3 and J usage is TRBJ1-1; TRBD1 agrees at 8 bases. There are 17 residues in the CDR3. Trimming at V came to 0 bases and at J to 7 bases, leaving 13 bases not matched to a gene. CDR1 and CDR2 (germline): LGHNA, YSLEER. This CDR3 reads CASSQDHIQGAFGEAFF. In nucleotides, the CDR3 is TGCGCCAGCAGCCAAGATCATATTCAGGGGGCCTTTGGTGAAGCTTTCTTT.

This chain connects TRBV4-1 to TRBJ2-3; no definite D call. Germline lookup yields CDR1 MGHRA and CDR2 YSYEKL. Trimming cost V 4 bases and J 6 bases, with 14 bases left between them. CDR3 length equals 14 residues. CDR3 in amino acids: CASSPRGPLDTQYF. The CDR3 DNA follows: TGCGCCAGCAGCCCCCGAGGCCCTTTGGATACGCAGTATTTT.

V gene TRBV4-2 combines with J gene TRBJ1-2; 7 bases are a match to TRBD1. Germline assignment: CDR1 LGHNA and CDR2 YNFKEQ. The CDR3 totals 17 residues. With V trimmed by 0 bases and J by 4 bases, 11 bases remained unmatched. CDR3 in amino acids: CASSQDLFTGATYGYTF. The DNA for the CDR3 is TGTGCCAGCAGCCAAGATTTGTTTACAGGGGCCACCTATGGCTACACCTTC.

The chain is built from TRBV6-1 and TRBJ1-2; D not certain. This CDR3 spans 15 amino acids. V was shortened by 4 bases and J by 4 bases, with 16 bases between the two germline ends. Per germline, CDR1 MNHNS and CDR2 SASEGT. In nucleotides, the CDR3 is TGTGCCAGCAGTGTAAGGGAGGGCTCGATCTATGGCTACACCTTC. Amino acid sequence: CASSVREGSIYGYTF.

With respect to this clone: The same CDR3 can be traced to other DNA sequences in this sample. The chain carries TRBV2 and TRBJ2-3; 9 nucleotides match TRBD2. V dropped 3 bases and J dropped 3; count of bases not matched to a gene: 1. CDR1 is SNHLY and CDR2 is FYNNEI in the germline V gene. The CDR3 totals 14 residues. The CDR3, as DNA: TGTGCCAGCAGTGAGCGGGGGGGGACAGATACGCAGTATTTT. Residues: CASSERGGTDTQYF. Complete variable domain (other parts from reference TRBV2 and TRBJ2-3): EPEVTQTPSHQVTQMGQEVILRCVPISNHLYFYWYRQILGQKVEFLVSFYNNEISEKSEIFDDQFSVERPDGSNFTLKIRSTKLEDSAMYFCASSERGGTDTQYFGPGTRLTVL.

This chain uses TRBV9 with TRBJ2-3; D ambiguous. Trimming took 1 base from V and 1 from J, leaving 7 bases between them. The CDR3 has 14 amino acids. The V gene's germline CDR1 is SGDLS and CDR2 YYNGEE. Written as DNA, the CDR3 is TGTGCCAGCAGCGTAAGTCAGGGCACAGATACGCAGTATTTT. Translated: CASSVSQGTDTQYF.

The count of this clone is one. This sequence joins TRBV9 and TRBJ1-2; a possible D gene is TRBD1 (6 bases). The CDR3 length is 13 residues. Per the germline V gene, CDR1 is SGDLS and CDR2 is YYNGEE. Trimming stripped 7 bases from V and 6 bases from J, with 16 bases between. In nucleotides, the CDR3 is TGTGCCAGCGGGGGCGCGGGGCTTCATGGCTACACCTTC. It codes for CASGGAGLHGYTF.

The CDR3 sequence: CSVDLAGGAPNTGELFF. The CDR3 nucleotides are TGCAGCGTTGATTTAGCGGGGGGTGCTCCGAACACCGGGGAGCTGTTTTTT. V is TRBV29-1 and J is TRBJ2-2, with TRBD2 matching 10 bases. The length of the CDR3 is 17 residues. CDR1 is SQVTM and CDR2 is ANQGSEA in the germline V gene. Losses at the gene ends were 3 bases for V and 0 bases for J; bases not matched to a gene: 7.

CDR3 sequence (DNA): TGTGCCAGCATGATGAGACAGGGGTACAATGAGCAGTTCTTC. This codes for CASMMRQGYNEQFF. This sequence joins TRBV6-1 and TRBJ2-1; 8 nucleotides agree with TRBD1. CDR1 and CDR2 (germline): MNHNS, SASEGT. V shed 7 bases, J shed 4 bases, and the junction held 6 bases outside the gene matches. The CDR3 covers 14 residues.

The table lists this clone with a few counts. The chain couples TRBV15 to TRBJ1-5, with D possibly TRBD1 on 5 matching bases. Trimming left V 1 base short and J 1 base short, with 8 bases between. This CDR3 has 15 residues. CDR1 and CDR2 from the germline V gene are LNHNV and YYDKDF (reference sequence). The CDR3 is CATSRGAGSNQPQHF. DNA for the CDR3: TGTGCCACCAGCAGAGGGGCAGGGAGCAATCAGCCCCAGCATTTT.

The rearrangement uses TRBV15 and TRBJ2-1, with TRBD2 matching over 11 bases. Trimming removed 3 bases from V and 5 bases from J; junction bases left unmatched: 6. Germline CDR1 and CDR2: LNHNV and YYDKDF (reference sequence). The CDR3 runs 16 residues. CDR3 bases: TGTGCCACCAGCAGGCAAACGGGACTAGCGGACAATGAGCAGTTCTTC. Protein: CATSRQTGLADNEQFF. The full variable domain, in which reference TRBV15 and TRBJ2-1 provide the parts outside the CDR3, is DAMVIQNPRYQVTQFGKPVTLSCSQTLNHNVMYWYQQKSSQAPKLLFHYYDKDFNNEADTPDNFQSRRPNTSFCFLDIRSPGLGDTAMYLCATSRQTGLADNEQFFGPGTRLTVL.

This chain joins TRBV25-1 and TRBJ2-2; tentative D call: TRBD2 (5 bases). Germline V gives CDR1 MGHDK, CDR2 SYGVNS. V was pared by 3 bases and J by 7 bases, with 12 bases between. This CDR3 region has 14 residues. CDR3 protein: CASSDNGEIGELFF. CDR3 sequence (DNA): TGTGCCAGCAGTGACAACGGGGAGATCGGGGAGCTGTTTTTT.

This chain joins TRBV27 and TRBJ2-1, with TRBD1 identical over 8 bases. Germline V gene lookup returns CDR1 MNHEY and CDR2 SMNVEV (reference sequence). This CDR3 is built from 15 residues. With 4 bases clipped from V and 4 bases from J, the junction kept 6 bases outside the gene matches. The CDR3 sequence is CASSWTGFGYNEQFF. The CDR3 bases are TGTGCCAGCAGTTGGACAGGGTTCGGATACAATGAGCAGTTCTTC.

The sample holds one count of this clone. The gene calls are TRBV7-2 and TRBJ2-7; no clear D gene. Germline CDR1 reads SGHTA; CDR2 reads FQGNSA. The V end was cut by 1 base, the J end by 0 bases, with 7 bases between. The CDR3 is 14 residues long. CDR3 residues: CASSLDGNSYEQYF. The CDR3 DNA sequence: TGTGCCAGCAGCTTAGATGGGAACTCCTACGAGCAGTACTTC. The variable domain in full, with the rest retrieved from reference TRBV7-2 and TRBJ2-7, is GAGVSQSPSNKVTEKGKDVELRCDPISGHTALYWYRQSLGQGLEFLIYFQGNSAPDKSGLPSDRFSAERTGGSVSTLTIQRTQQEDSAVYLCASSLDGNSYEQYFGPGTRLTVT.